This T cell receptor beta chain was obtained from a study of beta chain features in type 1 diabetes. Study-wide results and caveats: The study found moderately but significantly shorter TCRB CDR3s in all four CD4+ subsets of Type 1 diabetes patients.

Regarding this clone: Its antigen remains unidentified.

Isolated RNA was reverse transcribed in full, so expressed TCRB transcripts were sequenced. The study sequenced naive, central memory and regulatory T cell samples to an average of approximately 4 million reads. Sequencing was performed with immunoSEQ multiplex PCR; in TCRdb, only in-frame clones are kept and a portion is missing. The data contain around 500,000 clones, approximately 30% of them singletons. The clonotype was recovered from a man aged 18 to 29 in good health. The specimen was naive CD4+ T cells from blood.

DNA of the CDR3: TGTGCCATCAGCGGGACTAGCGGATACAATGAGCAGTTCTTC. It specifies CAISGTSGYNEQFF. The rearrangement joins TRBV10-3 to TRBJ2-1, with 11 bases fitting TRBD2. This CDR3 has 14 amino acids. Looked up from germline, CDR1 is ENHRY and CDR2 is SYGVKD. V was pared by 6 bases and J by 4 bases, with 2 bases of the junction left unmatched.